This paragraph covers one T cell receptor beta chain sequence. The CDR3 totals 15 residues. Germline CDR1 is SGDLS and CDR2 is YYNGEE. Deletions cut 2 bases from V and 1 base from J, with 11 bases between. The data were taken from a study of blood T cell repertoires in COVID-19. Study overall: T cells, B-cell-depleted T cells, or PBMCs provided the cDNA or gDNA that served as material.

Authors' data handling: How many nucleated cells were present was estimated from reference gene primer amplification. Profiling relied on immunoSEQ multiplex PCR, and the TCRdb table lists in-frame clones only, not all of them. V and J calls and clone size are given by that table; D and trimming were obtained from the DNA. Among roughly 200,000 clones, roughly 77% were seen once, and the ten largest hold approximately 6.2%. This TCR was recovered from a man between 65 and 85 years old with active or convalescent COVID-19. The chain employs TRBV9 and TRBJ2-3, with D possibly TRBD2 on 6 matching bases. The sequenced material came from peripheral blood. CDR3 sequence reads: CASSVWGGGTDTQYF. In nucleotides, the CDR3 is TGTGCCAGCAGCGTGTGGGGCGGGGGCACAGATACGCAGTATTTT.